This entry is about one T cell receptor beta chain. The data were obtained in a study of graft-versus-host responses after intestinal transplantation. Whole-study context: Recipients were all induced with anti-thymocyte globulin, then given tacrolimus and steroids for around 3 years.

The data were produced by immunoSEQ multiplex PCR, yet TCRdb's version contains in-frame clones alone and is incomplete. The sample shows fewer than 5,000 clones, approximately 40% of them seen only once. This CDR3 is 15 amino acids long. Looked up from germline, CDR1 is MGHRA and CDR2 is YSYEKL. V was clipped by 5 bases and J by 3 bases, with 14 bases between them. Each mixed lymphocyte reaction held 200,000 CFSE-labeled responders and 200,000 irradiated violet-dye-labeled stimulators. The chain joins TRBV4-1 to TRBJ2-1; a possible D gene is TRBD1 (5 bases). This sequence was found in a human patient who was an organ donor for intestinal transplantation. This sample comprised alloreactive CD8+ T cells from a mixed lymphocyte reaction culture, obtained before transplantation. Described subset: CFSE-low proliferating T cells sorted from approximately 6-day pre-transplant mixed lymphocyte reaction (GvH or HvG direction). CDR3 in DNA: TGCGCCAGCAGCTTCAGACAGCTTGGCTACAATGAGCAGTTCTTC. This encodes CASSFRQLGYNEQFF.